This is a list of T cell receptor beta chains from one sample in a study of OX40 agonist ivuxolimab in advanced cancers. Profiled with immunoSEQ multiplex PCR; TCRdb holds only in-frame clones, not every one. The repertoire consists of 45,000 to 60,000 clones, with approximately 80% occurring once and the leading ten covering 3.5% to 5.5%. Sequencing used CD4+ or CD8+ T cells sorted from blood, obtained in a trial of the OX40 agonist ivuxolimab. The origin of the receptors is an adult with an advanced solid tumor such as melanoma, head and neck, liver or kidney cancer. CDR3s include the opening cysteine and the closing phenylalanine or tryptophan. Fields, in order: clone size, V gene, J gene, D gene, CDR3 protein, CDR3 DNA. The D gene is left open where the match is weak. For some rows the clone size is stated as once, few or many, or as a class when expanded; others skip it.

-,TRBV5-1,TRBJ2-1,-,CASSPRERYNEQFF,TGCGCCAGCAGTCCCAGGGAAAGGTACAATGAGCAGTTCTTC
-,TRBV10-2,TRBJ2-1,-,CASSDASRGEQFF,TGCGCCAGCAGTGATGCTAGCCGGGGTGAGCAGTTCTTC
-,TRBV7-2,TRBJ2-7,-,CASRESPLYEQYF,TGTGCCAGCAGGGAAAGTCCCCTCTACGAGCAGTACTTC
-,TRBV6-6,TRBJ2-7,-,CASSYSREQYF,TGTGCCAGCAGTTACTCGAGAGAGCAGTACTTC
-,TRBV6-5,TRBJ2-3,-,CASSYGPELSTDTQYF,TGTGCCAGCAGTTATGGGCCCGAGCTTAGCACAGATACGCAGTATTTT
-,TRBV6-6,TRBJ1-4,-,CASNLVIVTTNEKLFF,TGTGCCAGCAACCTTGTTATCGTTACGACTAATGAAAAACTGTTTTTT
-,TRBV6-6,TRBJ2-7,-,CASSPRDEQYF,TGTGCCAGCAGCCCTCGGGACGAGCAGTACTTC
-,TRBV5-1,TRBJ2-1,-,CASSLDDSSYNEQFF,TGCGCCAGCAGCTTGGATGATAGTAGCTACAATGAGCAGTTCTTC
-,TRBV6-1,TRBJ1-6,-,CASSGIGNYNSPLHF,TGTGCCAGCAGTGGTATAGGGAACTATAATTCACCCCTCCACTTT
once,TRBV4-3,TRBJ2-1,-,CASSQDWSGDYNEQFF,TGCGCCAGCAGCCAAGATTGGAGCGGAGACTACAATGAGCAGTTCTTC
-,TRBV30,TRBJ2-5,-,CAWRRYGQETQYF,TGTGCCTGGAGGCGATACGGGCAAGAGACCCAGTACTTC
-,TRBV5-1,TRBJ2-1,TRBD2,CASLAGVF,TGCGCCAGCCTCGCGGGGGTCTTC
-,TRBV19,TRBJ2-5,-,CASSIQGRETQYF,TGTGCCAGTAGCATACAGGGTCGGGAGACCCAGTACTTC
-,TRBV5-1,TRBJ2-3,-,CASSTLQGVGTDTQYF,TGCGCCAGCAGTACCCTCCAGGGTGTTGGCACAGATACGCAGTATTTT
-,TRBV5-1,TRBJ2-5,-,CASSSGPQETQYF,TGCGCCAGCAGCTCGGGACCTCAAGAGACCCAGTACTTC
-,TRBV18,TRBJ2-3,-,CASSPQGGGYTDTQYF,TGTGCCAGCTCACCACAGGGCGGAGGATACACAGATACGCAGTATTTT
-,TRBV28,TRBJ1-2,TRBD1,CASSLFGTGLGYTF,TGTGCCAGCAGCCTATTCGGGACAGGGCTTGGCTACACCTTC
few,TRBV7-9,TRBJ2-7,TRBD2,CASSPSGVHYEQYF,TGTGCCAGCAGTCCGAGCGGGGTTCACTACGAGCAGTACTTC
-,TRBV6-6,TRBJ2-3,-,CASSQGVYGDTQYF,TGTGCCAGCAGCCAGGGTGTCTATGGTGATACGCAGTATTTT
-,TRBV7-9,TRBJ1-1,-,CASSLAGQNTEAFF,TGTGCCAGCAGCTTAGCCGGGCAGAACACTGAAGCTTTCTTT
-,TRBV6-5,TRBJ1-5,-,CASSYRHSNQPQHF,TGTGCCAGCAGTTACAGGCATAGCAATCAGCCCCAGCATTTT
-,TRBV27,TRBJ1-2,-,CASRATGSIGGYTF,TGTGCCAGCAGAGCTACAGGGTCAATCGGTGGCTACACCTTC
few,TRBV6-4,TRBJ2-7,-,CASSALYEQYF,TGTGCCAGCAGTGCCCTCTACGAGCAGTACTTC
-,TRBV6-1,TRBJ2-2,-,CASSGPLRGEDTGELFF,TGTGCCAGCAGTGGGCCCCTTAGGGGAGAGGACACCGGGGAGCTGTTTTTT
-,TRBV18,TRBJ1-2,-,CASSPLKGDGYTF,TGTGCCAGCTCACCTCTAAAAGGGGATGGCTACACCTTC
few,TRBV4-3,TRBJ1-3,-,CASSQGLLPGSGNTIYF,TGCGCCAGCAGCCAGGGGTTACTACCAGGCTCTGGAAACACCATATATTTT
once,TRBV28,TRBJ2-7,-,CASGENRVHEQYF,TGTGCCAGCGGGGAGAACAGGGTCCACGAGCAGTACTTC
-,TRBV5-1,TRBJ1-1,-,CASSLGPGGPGDTEAFF,TGCGCCAGCAGCCTAGGCCCCGGGGGGCCAGGGGACACTGAAGCTTTCTTT
-,TRBV19,TRBJ2-1,TRBD2,CASSIRRGGHNEQFF,TGTGCCAGTAGTATCCGGCGGGGGGGCCACAATGAGCAGTTCTTC
-,TRBV19,TRBJ1-3,-,CASRTITGPRSGNTIYF,TGTGCCAGTAGAACAATAACCGGGCCGCGCTCTGGAAACACCATATATTTT
-,TRBV9,TRBJ1-3,-,CASSVVGDRFNF,TGTGCCAGCAGCGTAGTGGGGGACCGGTTCAATTTT
-,TRBV6-5,TRBJ1-1,TRBD1,CASSKQGAGVTEAFF,TGTGCCAGCAGCAAACAGGGGGCCGGTGTCACTGAAGCTTTCTTT
-,TRBV27,TRBJ1-5,TRBD1,CASSFSGGVGSNQPQHF,TGTGCCAGCAGTTTTTCAGGGGGCGTGGGAAGCAATCAGCCCCAGCATTTT
few,TRBV5-4,TRBJ2-7,TRBD1,CASSSGTGAASGYEQYF,TGTGCCAGCAGCTCTGGGACAGGGGCCGCTTCCGGGTACGAGCAGTACTTC
-,TRBV11-2,TRBJ2-5,-,CASSLGTLGLQETQYF,TGTGCCAGCAGCTTAGGAACCCTCGGGCTACAAGAGACCCAGTACTTC
-,TRBV11-2,TRBJ1-1,TRBD1,CASSSQGQGYTEAFF,TGTGCCAGCAGCTCCCAGGGACAGGGGTACACTGAAGCTTTCTTT
-,TRBV27,TRBJ2-3,-,CASSSRAVGGGTSTDTQYF,TGTGCCAGCAGCTCGAGGGCCGTGGGGGGAGGTACTAGCACAGATACGCAGTATTTT
-,TRBV5-6,TRBJ2-1,TRBD1,CASGGQGGWYEQFF,TGTGCCAGCGGGGGACAGGGAGGATGGTATGAGCAGTTCTTC
-,TRBV11-2,TRBJ2-7,-,CASSLDTTAFYEQYF,TGTGCCAGCAGCTTAGATACTACAGCATTTTACGAGCAGTACTTC
-,TRBV11-2,TRBJ2-7,TRBD1,CASSLSGQGGGEQYF,TGTGCCAGCAGCTTATCGGGACAGGGGGGTGGCGAGCAGTACTTC
-,TRBV6-5,TRBJ2-1,-,CASSYLDRGPYNEQFF,TGTGCCAGCAGTTACCTCGACCGAGGTCCTTACAATGAGCAGTTCTTC
-,TRBV4-3,TRBJ1-3,-,CASSQEGGRRSGNTIYF,TGCGCCAGCAGCCAAGAGGGAGGGCGCCGCTCTGGAAACACCATATATTTT
-,TRBV6-6,TRBJ1-6,-,CASRADSYNSPLHF,TGTGCCAGCAGGGCAGACAGCTATAATTCACCCCTCCACTTT